These 2 T cell receptor beta chains came from one sample sequenced in a study of T cell repertoires in cytomegalovirus infection. These receptors are not linked to any known antigen. TCRdb itself ran the reads through MiXCR, one entry per CDR3 protein. This repertoire shows roughly 500,000 distinct CDR3 sequences, more than 30% found once; its top ten account for 15% to 20%. The sample was cultured PBMCs, taken from culture after CMV antigen stimulation. The receptors shown here come from a human donor in good health (CMV status not recorded). Some clones in this sample may be carry-over from other donors' samples.

The V and J genes are TRBV9 and TRBJ2-1, with D perhaps matching TRBD1 or TRBD2 (6 bases each). This CDR3 is 16 amino acids long. CDR1 is SGDLS and CDR2 is YYNGEE in the germline V gene. V was trimmed by 3 bases and J by 4 bases, leaving 17 bases between them. The DNA for the CDR3 is TGTGCCAGCAGCGCCCGGGGGCAGATGATATACAATGAGCAGTTCTTC. Its protein product is CASSARGQMIYNEQFF.

This clonotype has just a few counts. The chain is built from TRBV9 and TRBJ1-5; D is unclear. Germline CDR1 reads SGDLS; CDR2 reads YYNGEE. The CDR3 has 14 residues. Between the trimmed V and J ends, which lost 2 bases and 7 bases, there was a span of 13 bases. The CDR3 protein is CASSVTTGPQPQHF. The CDR3 DNA reads as TGTGCCAGCAGCGTGACAACCGGGCCACAGCCCCAGCATTTT.